What follows are 30 T cell receptor beta chains derived from one specimen sequenced in a study of T-cell reconstitution after alpha-beta-depleted transplantation in children. Unique molecular identifiers were incorporated during preparation of the TCRbeta library. TCRdb recomputed calls from the PCR reads with MiXCR, one row per CDR3 protein. Among over 450,000 distinct CDR3 sequences, under 12% were seen once, and the ten largest hold around 2%. This sample comprised PBMCs, obtained before TCRalphabeta/CD19-depleted stem cell transplant. Receptors originate from a child aged 2-15 years with inherited bone marrow failure, due to receive a stem cell transplant.

This clonotype occurred many times. The V gene is TRBV11-2, the J gene TRBJ2-3; TRBD2 aligns across 8 bases. V lost 5 bases, J lost 3 bases, and 16 bases stayed unmatched. CDR1 and CDR2 (germline): SGHAT, FQNNGV. The CDR3 contains 18 residues. Written as DNA, the CDR3 is TGTGCCAGCAGCCCAGGGGTACCCGGGAGGGCCGGAACAGATACGCAGTATTTT. This gives the protein CASSPGVPGRAGTDTQYF.

Comments on this clonotype: Possible read error: a much larger clone is one base away. The V and J genes are TRBV11-2 and TRBJ2-2, with a possible D match to TRBD2 (6 bases). CDR3 length: 14 residues. Germline V gene data show CDR1 as SGHAT and CDR2 as FQNNGV. The CDR3 DNA reads as TGTGCCGGCAGCCCCGAGGGGACTTTCCGGGAGCTGTTTTTT. Amino acid sequence: CAGSPEGTFRELFF.

This clonotype was observed many times. The chain joins TRBV29-1 to TRBJ1-1; possible D gene TRBD1, 6 bases. The V gene's germline CDR1 is SQVTM and CDR2 ANQGSEA. Trimming shortened V by 6 bases and J by 10 bases, and 27 bases separated the two germline ends. This CDR3 has 15 amino acids. The CDR3: CSVTAQGDRLGRAFF. In DNA form, the CDR3 reads TGCAGCGTCACGGCACAGGGTGATCGCCTTGGGCGAGCTTTCTTT.

The chain is built from TRBV7-9 and TRBJ2-7; D is unclear. This CDR3 comprises 13 residues. Looked up from germline, CDR1 is SEHNR and CDR2 is FQNEAQ (reference sequence). V was cut by 5 bases and J by 6 bases, with 14 bases left in between. In nucleotides, the CDR3 is TGTGCCAGCAGCCCCCTAGGGCGTAGCGAGCAGTACTTC. It yields the protein CASSPLGRSEQYF.

The rearrangement uses TRBV21-1 and TRBJ2-1; the table's D call, TRBD2, has no DNA check behind it. TRBV21-1 is labeled a pseudogene. The CDR3 is 16 amino acids. CDR3 in amino acids: CASSKVSGSSYNEQFF. CDR3 sequence (DNA): TGTGCCAGCAGCAAAGTTAGCGGGAGCTCCTACAATGAGCAGTTCTTC.

This clonotype was seen at least ten times. This rearrangement joins TRBV7-9 to TRBJ2-1; 9 bases are shared with TRBD1. V dropped 6 bases and J dropped 5; count of bases not matched to a gene: 5. The length of the CDR3 is 14 residues. Germline CDR1 and CDR2: SEHNR and FQNEAQ (reference sequence). CDR3 in DNA: TGTGCCAGCAGTCCTCGGACAGGGGACAATGAGCAGTTCTTC. Translating gives CASSPRTGDNEQFF.

This clonotype occurred many times. V is TRBV4-3 and J is TRBJ2-7; perhaps TRBD1 as D (6 bases). With 4 bases removed from V and 0 bases from J, the gap between germline ends came to 10 bases. In germline, CDR1 is LGHNA, CDR2 YSLEER. This CDR3 is built from 14 residues. CDR3 sequence reads: CASSLYRDSYEQYF. In DNA form, the CDR3 reads TGCGCCAGCAGCCTTTACAGGGACTCCTACGAGCAGTACTTC.

This clonotype was counted many times. CDR3 DNA: TGCGCCAGCAGCTTGATTCCGACAGGTTCAGATACGCAGTATTTT. It encodes CASSLIPTGSDTQYF. The V call is TRBV5-1, the J call TRBJ2-3; tentative D call: TRBD1 (6 bases). Germline CDR1 SGHRS, CDR2 YFSETQ. Between the trimmed V and J ends, which lost 1 base and 4 bases, there was a span of 13 bases. This CDR3 region has 15 residues.

In its sample, this clonotype was seen many times. The chain uses TRBV5-1 and TRBJ1-2; D ambiguous. The germline V gene encodes CDR1 SGHRS and CDR2 YFSETQ. The CDR3 runs to 13 residues. Trimming took off 4 bases at V and 8 bases at J, with 15 bases between the two ends. The CDR3, as DNA: TGCGCCAGCAGCCACACTCCACCCAAGGGCTACACCTTC. Translated, it gives CASSHTPPKGYTF.

This clonotype has ten or more counts. The CDR3 nucleotides are TGTGCCAGCAGTTTAGAGGGTAGCGGGACTGATACGCAGTATTTT. It codes for CASSLEGSGTDTQYF. The chain has TRBV12-3 or TRBV12-4 and TRBJ2-3; 8 bases match TRBD2. The CDR3 length is 15 residues. The trim removed 1 base at V and 6 bases at J, leaving 6 bases unmatched.

As concerns this clonotype: A much more abundant neighbour one base away suggests this may be a read error. This chain links TRBV29-1 with TRBJ2-6; 8 bases line up with TRBD1. Germline V gives CDR1 SQVTM, CDR2 ANQGSEA. The CDR3 covers 17 residues. DNA for the CDR3: TGCAGCGTGGCAGGGGGCGAGGCGGTGGTTGGGGCCAACGTCCAGACTTTC. Translated, it gives CSVAGGEAVVGANVQTF.

This clonotype appeared many times. The genes are TRBV29-1 and TRBJ2-2; no reliable D call. The V end lost 4 bases, the J end lost 4 bases, and 4 bases lay between the germline ends. The CDR3 is made up of 11 amino acids. The germline V gene encodes CDR1 SQVTM and CDR2 ANQGSEA. CDR3 DNA: TGCAGCGTTGGGTTCACCGGGGAGCTGTTTTTT. It translates to CSVGFTGELFF.

This clonotype was found many times. The V gene is TRBV4-1, the J gene TRBJ2-5, with TRBD2 as a possible D gene (5 bases). Trimming shortened V by 8 bases and J by 5 bases, and 15 bases separated the two germline ends. The CDR3 loop spans 13 amino acids. The germline V gene has CDR1 MGHRA and CDR2 YSYEKL. The CDR3 region is CASSLFGMETQYF. CDR3 nucleotides: TGCGCCAGCTCCCTCTTCGGGATGGAGACCCAGTACTTC.

Concerning this clonotype: A much more abundant neighbour one base away suggests this may be a read error. The chain recombines TRBV4-3 with TRBJ2-3, with 8 nucleotides matching TRBD2. The CDR3 runs to 15 residues. The V gene's germline CDR1 is LGHNA and CDR2 YSLEER. The V and J ends lost 3 bases and 7 bases, in that order; junction bases with no gene match: 9. The CDR3 DNA reads as TGCGCCAGCAGCCAGGGTGGCGGGAGGCTCAATACGCAGTATTTT. As protein: CASSQGGGRLNTQYF.

This clonotype was detected many times. V usage is TRBV2 and J usage is TRBJ2-1; 7 bases are a match to TRBD1. This CDR3 is built from 14 residues. Germline V gives CDR1 SNHLY, CDR2 FYNNEI. V shed 7 bases, J shed 2 bases, and the junction held 5 bases outside the gene matches. As DNA, the CDR3 is TGTGCCAGCACTAGGACAGGCACCTACAATGAGCAGTTCTTC. This gives the protein CASTRTGTYNEQFF.

This clonotype was counted many times. The chain uses TRBV3-1 and TRBJ1-2, with TRBD1 matching 9 bases. The germline V gene encodes CDR1 LGHDT and CDR2 YNNKEL (reference sequence). The CDR3 consists of 16 residues. The V gene end was trimmed by 0 bases and the J gene end by 4 bases; junction bases not matched to a gene: 6. In nucleotides, the CDR3 is TGTGCCAGCAGCCAAGATGGGGACAGGGTCCCCTATGGCTACACCTTC. It codes for CASSQDGDRVPYGYTF.

This clonotype was seen a handful of times. The V call is TRBV12-3 or TRBV12-4, the J call TRBJ2-2; TRBD1 agrees at 11 bases. The CDR3 length is 14 residues. The J segment lost 15 bases and the V segment lost 6 bases, leaving 12 bases of the junction unmatched. CDR3 sequence (DNA): TGTGCCAGCAGGCCCGTCTCCGGGACAGGGGGGTTGTTTTTT. It specifies CASRPVSGTGGLFF.

This clonotype was counted at least ten times. This chain connects TRBV12-3 or TRBV12-4 to TRBJ2-7; the D gene is possibly TRBD2 (5 bases). CDR3 size: 12 residues. The V and J ends lost 5 bases and 3 bases respectively, with 8 bases between them. Written as DNA, the CDR3 is TGTGCCAGCAGTGTCGGACTCTACGAGCAGTACTTC. It specifies CASSVGLYEQYF.

This clonotype was seen many times. V and J are TRBV12-3 or TRBV12-4 and TRBJ2-3; tentatively, D is TRBD2 (6 bases). V was cut by 7 bases and J by 0 bases, with 11 bases left in between. The CDR3 has 14 amino acids. CDR3 DNA sequence: TGTGCCAGCAACTGGGGGGAAAGCACAGATACGCAGTATTTT. Encoded protein: CASNWGESTDTQYF.

This clonotype was seen ten or more times. This sequence joins TRBV4-3 and TRBJ2-3; weak D call: TRBD2 (6 bases). Germline assignment: CDR1 LGHNA and CDR2 YSLEER. V was pared by 0 bases and J by 1 base, with 11 bases between. This CDR3 has 16 residues. For the CDR3, the DNA is TGCGCCAGCAGCCAAGATCCCCCGGGGGGCACAGATACGCAGTATTTT. Encoded protein: CASSQDPPGGTDTQYF.

This clonotype was picked up many times. The gene calls are TRBV12-3 or TRBV12-4 and TRBJ1-5; D remains ambiguous. V was pared by 5 bases and J by 0 bases, with 8 bases between. This CDR3 spans 14 amino acids. The CDR3 sequence is CASSRTDSNQPQHF. DNA for the CDR3: TGTGCCAGCAGTCGGACGGATAGCAATCAGCCCCAGCATTTT.

This clonotype came up a few times. J is TRBJ2-7 and V is TRBV28; weak D call: TRBD1 (5 bases). V was cut by 7 bases and J by 2 bases, with 24 bases left in between. The CDR3 sequence is 17 residues long. The germline CDR1 and CDR2 sequences are MDHEN and SYDVKM. CDR3 in DNA: TGTGCCAGCAATTCCGTAGGACGACAGCTTTCCGCCTACGAGCAGTACTTC. Amino acid sequence: CASNSVGRQLSAYEQYF. The full variable domain, rest sourced from reference TRBV28 and TRBJ2-7, is DVKVTQSSRYLVKRTGEKVFLECVQDMDHENMFWYRQDPGLGLRLIYFSYDVKMKEKGDIPEGYSVSREKKERFSLILESASTNQTSMYLCASNSVGRQLSAYEQYFGPGTRLTVT.

This clonotype has at least ten counts. This chain links TRBV30 with TRBJ2-3, with a possible D match to TRBD1 (6 bases). The CDR3 consists of 14 residues. Trimming removed 2 bases at V and 4 bases at J, with 13 bases between. Germline CDR1 is GTSNPN and CDR2 is SVGIG (reference sequence). This CDR3 is CAWSQGSEADTQYF. CDR3 sequence (DNA): TGTGCCTGGAGTCAGGGGAGCGAGGCAGATACGCAGTATTTT.

In this sample, this clonotype turned up many times. V and J are TRBV4-3 and TRBJ2-1, with 9 bases identical to TRBD1. CDR1 and CDR2 (germline): LGHNA, YSLEER. V dropped 2 bases and J dropped 5; count of bases not matched to a gene: 7. The CDR3 has 16 amino acids. The DNA of the CDR3 is TGCGCCAGCAGCCAAAACAGGGGGCGCGGGGACAATGAGCAGTTCTTC. Protein sequence: CASSQNRGRGDNEQFF.

Comments on this clonotype: One base away lies a much larger clone, so this may be a sequencing read error. The chain is built from TRBV6-1 and TRBJ2-7, with TRBD2 matching over 11 bases. Per germline, CDR1 MNHNS and CDR2 SASEGT. Losses at the gene ends were 6 bases for V and 3 bases for J; bases not matched to a gene: 7. The CDR3 spans 15 residues. CDR3 nucleotide sequence: TGTGCCAGCAGCCGGACTAGCGGGTGTATCTACGAGCAGTACTTC. Amino acid sequence: CASSRTSGCIYEQYF.

This chain joins TRBV5-1 and TRBJ2-7, with TRBD1 identical over 9 bases. Germline V gene data show CDR1 as SGHRS and CDR2 as YFSETQ. Trimming took 0 bases from V and 5 from J; bases not matched to a gene: 3. The CDR3 extends over 14 amino acids. This CDR3 is CASSLEQGANEQYF. The CDR3, as DNA: TGCGCCAGCAGCTTGGAACAGGGGGCCAACGAGCAGTACTTC.

As for this clonotype: The junction departs from germline at one end; a sequencing error may be responsible. In nucleotides, the CDR3 is TGTGCCAGCAGCTTAGGGGACTCCTCCAATGAGCAGTTCTTC. Protein product: CASSLGDSSNEQFF. The chain carries TRBV7-9 and TRBJ2-1; a possible D gene is TRBD2 (6 bases). The CDR3 has 14 residues. The germline gives CDR1 SEHNR, CDR2 FQNEAQ (reference sequence).

The table lists this clonotype with a few counts. The V and J genes are TRBV28 and TRBJ1-2; no clear D. The CDR3 spans 14 residues. In germline, CDR1 is MDHEN, CDR2 SYDVKM. V shed 7 bases and J shed 0 bases, with 12 bases lying between them. CDR3: CASTKSGANYGYTF. DNA for the CDR3: TGTGCCAGCACCAAGTCCGGAGCTAACTATGGCTACACCTTC.

The table lists this clonotype with many counts. The J gene is TRBJ2-7, the V gene TRBV20-1; maybe TRBD2 (6 bases). Germline loops: CDR1 DFQATT, CDR2 SNEGSKA (reference sequence). This CDR3 spans 12 amino acids. The V end lost 5 bases, the J end lost 2 bases, and 10 bases lay between the germline ends. CDR3 residues: CSASPGAYEQYF. In DNA, the CDR3 is TGCAGTGCTTCCCCGGGGGCCTACGAGCAGTACTTC.

In this sample, this clonotype turned up many times. The chain has TRBV4-3 and TRBJ1-6; no clear D gene. Germline lookup yields CDR1 LGHNA and CDR2 YSLEER. The CDR3 has 13 residues. The V end lost 0 bases, the J end lost 13 bases, and 10 bases lay between the germline ends. CDR3 DNA: TGCGCCAGCAGCCAAGACTTGGGATCCCCCCTCCACTTT. This encodes CASSQDLGSPLHF.